This T cell receptor (beta chain) was captured in a study of T cell responses to AZD1222 COVID-19 vaccine. Libraries were prepared by immunoSEQ multiplex PCR; TCRdb keeps only in-frame clonotypes and omits some of them. Among about 150,000 clones listed, 92% were seen once. CDR1 is LGHNA and CDR2 is YSLEER in the germline V gene. The germline V and J ends were trimmed by 1 base and 0 bases, with 6 bases remaining between them. There are 15 residues in the CDR3. With respect to this clone: The antigen remains unidentified.

Study results and caveats: Increases in Spike-specific TCR breadth and depth were seen after two AZD1222 doses. Spike-wide vaccine-associated CD4 TCRs dominated at 160-218 and 743-854.

The sequence was collected from an adult in good health. This chain connects TRBV4-3 to TRBJ2-2; unclear D gene. The sample here was peripheral blood, taken on day 0 of AZD1222 vaccination. CDR3 loop: CASSQVGANTGELFF. CDR3 DNA sequence: TGCGCCAGCAGCCAAGTGGGCGCGAACACCGGGGAGCTGTTTTTT.